This passage covers 18 T cell receptor beta chains from one sample sequenced in a study of Ad26.COV2.S vaccination and SARS-CoV-2 variants. The treatment: around 19 received Ad26.COV2.S at low or high dose, single or two shots; roughly 5 received placebo; per-sample allocation not given. Each sample was drawn 63 days after the first injection (of vaccine or placebo). Repertoires were generated with immunoSEQ multiplex PCR, while TCRdb's copy carries only in-frame clones and drops some. The top ten clones hold under 2% of a sample with some 460,000 clones, 70% to 90% of them seen once. Material: peripheral blood, obtained in a trial of Ad26.COV2.S vaccine versus placebo. These receptors were collected from a person between 18 and 65 years old who received the Ad26.COV2.S COVID-19 vaccine or a placebo.

This chain joins TRBV29-1 and TRBJ2-3; D unclear. CDR3 size: 12 residues. V dropped 4 bases and J dropped 2 bases, with 7 bases sitting between them. Germline V gene sequence: CDR1 SQVTM, CDR2 ANQGSEA. The CDR3 nucleotides read TGCAGCGTTGCAGGAGTCACAGATACGCAGTATTTT. This sequence encodes CSVAGVTDTQYF.

The J gene is TRBJ2-7, the V gene TRBV27; 7 bases agree with TRBD1. CDR1 is MNHEY and CDR2 is SMNVEV in the germline V gene (reference sequence). V lost 5 bases to trimming and J lost 0 bases; unmatched junction nucleotides: 10. CDR3 size: 16 residues. CDR3 bases: TGTGCCAGCAGTCCATTGGGACAGTTCCTCTCCTACGAGCAGTACTTC. This translates into CASSPLGQFLSYEQYF.

The chain employs TRBV28 and TRBJ1-5, with no clear D. This CDR3 is built from 14 residues. V was pared by 6 bases and J by 3 bases, with 12 bases between. Germline CDR1 MDHEN, CDR2 SYDVKM. The CDR3 DNA follows: TGTGCCAGCAGCCAAAACCCCTACAATCAGCCCCAGCATTTT. Its protein is CASSQNPYNQPQHF. Drawing the rest from reference TRBV28 and TRBJ1-5, the complete variable domain is DVKVTQSSRYLVKRTGEKVFLECVQDMDHENMFWYRQDPGLGLRLIYFSYDVKMKEKGDIPEGYSVSREKKERFSLILESASTNQTSMYLCASSQNPYNQPQHFGDGTRLSIL.

The gene calls are TRBV7-8 and TRBJ2-3; D assignment may be TRBD1 or TRBD2 (6 bases each). CDR1 is SGHVS and CDR2 is FQNEAQ in the germline V gene. There are 15 residues in the CDR3. Trimming removed 2 bases from V and 6 bases from J, with 15 bases in between. The CDR3 here is CASSLWVRGGDTQYF. The DNA of the CDR3 is TGTGCCAGCAGCTTATGGGTCAGAGGGGGGGATACGCAGTATTTT.

The chain employs TRBV3-1 (or the pseudogene TRBV3-2) and TRBJ2-7, with D hard to call. Germline CDR1 and CDR2: LGHDT and YNNKEL (reference sequence). V shed 2 bases and J shed 6 bases, with 17 bases lying between them. The CDR3 is 15 residues long. For the CDR3, the DNA is TGTGCCAGCAGCCAACAACTAAACCTAGTTGGCGAGCAGTACTTC. Its protein product is CASSQQLNLVGEQYF.

The chain recombines TRBV5-1 with TRBJ1-5; TRBD1 matches at 7 bases. Per the germline V gene, CDR1 is SGHRS and CDR2 is YFSETQ. The V gene end was trimmed by 6 bases and the J gene end by 2 bases; junction bases not matched to a gene: 11. The CDR3 loop spans 16 amino acids. CDR3 DNA sequence: TGCGCCAGCAAGCCCACCACAGGGGATGGCAATCAGCCCCAGCATTTT. Its protein product is CASKPTTGDGNQPQHF.

V usage is TRBV27 and J usage is TRBJ1-1, with a tentative D call TRBD1 (6 bases). CDR3 length: 11 amino acids. Trimming removed 8 bases from V and 10 bases from J, with 14 bases in between. Germline V lookup: CDR1 MNHEY, CDR2 SMNVEV (reference sequence). The CDR3 loop reads CASQGRDRAFF. As DNA, the CDR3 is TGTGCCAGCCAGGGGAGGGATAGAGCTTTCTTT.

J is TRBJ1-2 and V is TRBV4-1, with 10 nucleotides matching TRBD1. The CDR3 spans 15 residues. The germline V gene encodes CDR1 MGHRA and CDR2 YSYEKL. Losses at the gene ends were 2 bases for V and 2 bases for J; bases not matched to a gene: 2. The CDR3 loop reads CASSQPGQGNYGYTF. As DNA, the CDR3 is TGCGCCAGCAGCCAACCGGGACAGGGGAACTATGGCTACACCTTC.

There are a few counts of this clone. CDR3: CAWSSDRSSYNEKLFF. CDR3 bases: TGTGCCTGGAGTTCGGACAGATCCAGCTACAATGAAAAACTGTTTTTT. V and J are TRBV30 and TRBJ1-4, with TRBD1 as a possible D gene (6 bases). Deletions cut 2 bases from V and 5 bases from J, with 18 bases between. The germline V gene has CDR1 GTSNPN and CDR2 SVGIG (reference sequence). The CDR3 totals 16 residues. The full variable domain, in which reference TRBV30 and TRBJ1-4 provide the parts outside the CDR3, is SQTIHQWPATLVQPVGSPLSLECTVEGTSNPNLYWYRQAAGRGLQLLFYSVGIGQISSEVPQNLSASRPQDRQFILSSKKLLLSDSGFYLCAWSSDRSSYNEKLFFGSGTQLSVL.

The gene calls are TRBV5-1 and TRBJ1-2; the D gene is possibly TRBD1 (5 bases). Germline loops: CDR1 SGHRS, CDR2 YFSETQ. This CDR3 has 14 residues. V shed 4 bases and J shed 2 bases, with 12 bases lying between them. The CDR3 spells CASSIMTDNYGYTF. The CDR3 DNA is TGCGCCAGCAGCATCATGACAGACAACTATGGCTACACCTTC.

This sequence joins TRBV6-2 or TRBV6-3 and TRBJ1-1, with D maybe TRBD1 (5 bases). Trimming removed 4 bases from V and 10 bases from J, with 13 bases in between. The length of the CDR3 is 12 residues. Looked up from germline, CDR1 is MNHEY and CDR2 is SVGEGT. CDR3 sequence: CASSWQGLTAFF. The CDR3 DNA follows: TGTGCCAGCAGTTGGCAGGGATTAACAGCTTTCTTT.

CDR3 sequence (DNA): TGTGCCACCAGCAGATCGTCCCGGGACAGGGACGGTCGAAACACTGAAGCTTTCTTT. As protein: CATSRSSRDRDGRNTEAFF. J is TRBJ1-1 and V is TRBV15; 9 positions agree with TRBD1. CDR3 length: 19 amino acids. V dropped 2 bases and J dropped 2; count of bases not matched to a gene: 15. Germline V gene sequence: CDR1 LNHNV, CDR2 YYDKDF (reference sequence).

The gene calls are TRBV19 and TRBJ2-4; 10 nucleotides align to TRBD2. From germline, CDR1 is LNHDA and CDR2 SQIVND (reference sequence). The CDR3 is 17 residues long. With V trimmed by 5 bases and J by 3 bases, 10 bases remained unmatched. This chain's CDR3 is CASSATGLADRKNIQYF. The CDR3 DNA sequence: TGTGCCAGTAGTGCCACCGGACTAGCGGACCGCAAAAACATTCAGTACTTC.

This chain connects TRBV15 to TRBJ1-2; 9 bases match TRBD1. The CDR3 totals 14 residues. CDR1 and CDR2 (germline): LNHNV, YYDKDF (reference sequence). J gave up 3 bases and V 3 bases, and 2 bases lay outside the gene matches. As DNA, the CDR3 is TGTGCCACCAGCAGTAGACAGGGGGACTATGGCTACACCTTC. It codes for CATSSRQGDYGYTF.

The chain is built from TRBV28 and TRBJ2-4; 9 nucleotides agree with TRBD2. The CDR3 length is 16 residues. The V segment lost 3 bases and the J segment 6 bases; nucleotides outside the gene matches: 9. The germline gives CDR1 MDHEN, CDR2 SYDVKM. The CDR3: CASSFPGAGGLNIQYF. CDR3 coding DNA: TGTGCCAGCAGTTTTCCCGGAGCGGGAGGACTAAACATTCAGTACTTC.

The gene calls are TRBV24-1 and TRBJ2-3, with D possibly TRBD2 on 5 matching bases. V was pared by 4 bases and J by 8 bases, with 21 bases between. The CDR3 is 16 residues long. The germline V gene encodes CDR1 KGHDR and CDR2 SFDVKD. The CDR3 is CATSDTTMAFDGTQYF. The DNA for the CDR3 is TGTGCCACCAGTGACACGACTATGGCTTTCGACGGTACGCAGTATTTT.

CDR3 sequence (DNA): TGTGCCAGCAGCTTAGCTAGCGGGAGAGTTTCGTCCGGGGAGCTGTTTTTT. Amino acids: CASSLASGRVSSGELFF. The V and J genes are TRBV7-3 and TRBJ2-2; 10 bases agree with TRBD2. The V segment lost 2 bases and the J segment 6 bases; nucleotides outside the gene matches: 9. Germline V gives CDR1 SGHTA, CDR2 FQGTGA. This CDR3 has 17 amino acids. Based on the CDR3 plus reference TRBV7-3 and TRBJ2-2, the full variable domain is GAGVSQTPSNKVTEKGKYVELRCDPISGHTALYWYRQSLGQGPEFLIYFQGTGAADDSGLPNDRFFAVRPEGSVSTLKIQRTERGDSAVYLCASSLASGRVSSGELFFGEGSRLTVL.

V is TRBV19 and J is TRBJ2-2; TRBD2 agrees at 13 bases. The germline V gene has CDR1 LNHDA and CDR2 SQIVND (reference sequence). The CDR3 extends over 18 amino acids. The V gene end was trimmed by 9 bases and the J gene end by 3 bases; junction bases not matched to a gene: 13. CDR3 sequence reads: CASHTTSGRAFHTGELFF. Here the CDR3 DNA reads TGTGCCAGCCATACTACTAGCGGGAGGGCCTTCCACACCGGGGAGCTGTTTTTT.